The sequence of this T cell receptor beta chain was determined in a study of T cell changes during pregnancy in multiple sclerosis. This CDR3 is 16 amino acids long. Trimming took off 3 bases at V and 1 base at J, with 15 bases between the two ends. The germline gives CDR1 MNHEY, CDR2 SMNVEV (reference sequence). Clones were sequenced by immunoSEQ multiplex PCR, and TCRdb holds only the in-frame ones, with some missing. This sample has some 54,000 clones, with 85% to 95% found just once. The sequences come from CD8+ T cells from peripheral blood mononuclear cells, collected in the third trimester of pregnancy. The receptor's source is a female donor with multiple sclerosis, enrolled in a pregnancy study. The J gene is TRBJ1-1, the V gene TRBV27; D remains unclear. DNA of the CDR3: TGTGCCAGCAGTTTTATTGGCGCGGTTGGGAACACTGAAGCTTTCTTT. It encodes CASSFIGAVGNTEAFF.